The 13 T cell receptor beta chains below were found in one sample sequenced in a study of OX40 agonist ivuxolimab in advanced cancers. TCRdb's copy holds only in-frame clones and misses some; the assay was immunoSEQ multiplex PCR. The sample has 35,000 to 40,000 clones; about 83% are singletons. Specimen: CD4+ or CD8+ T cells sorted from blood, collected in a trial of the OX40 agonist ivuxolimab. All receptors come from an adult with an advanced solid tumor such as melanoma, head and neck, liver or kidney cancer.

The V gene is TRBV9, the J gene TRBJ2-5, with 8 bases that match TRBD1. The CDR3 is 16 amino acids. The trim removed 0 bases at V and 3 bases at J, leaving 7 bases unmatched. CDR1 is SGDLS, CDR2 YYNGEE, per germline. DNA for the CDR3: TGTGCCAGCAGCGTAGACCAGGGGGCGCGGGAAGAGACCCAGTACTTC. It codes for CASSVDQGAREETQYF.

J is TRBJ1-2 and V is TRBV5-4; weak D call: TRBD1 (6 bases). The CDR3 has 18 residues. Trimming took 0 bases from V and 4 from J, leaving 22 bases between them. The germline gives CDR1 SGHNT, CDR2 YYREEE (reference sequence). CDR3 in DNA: TGTGCCAGCAGCTTGGAGATCCTCGTGGGGGGGCTCGGCTATGGCTACACCTTC. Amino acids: CASSLEILVGGLGYGYTF.

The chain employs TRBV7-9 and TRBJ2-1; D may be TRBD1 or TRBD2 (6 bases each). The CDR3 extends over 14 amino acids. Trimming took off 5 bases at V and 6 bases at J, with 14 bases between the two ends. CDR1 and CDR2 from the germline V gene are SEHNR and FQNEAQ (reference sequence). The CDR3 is CASSMIPGANEQFF. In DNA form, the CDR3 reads TGTGCCAGCAGCATGATCCCGGGGGCCAATGAGCAGTTCTTC.

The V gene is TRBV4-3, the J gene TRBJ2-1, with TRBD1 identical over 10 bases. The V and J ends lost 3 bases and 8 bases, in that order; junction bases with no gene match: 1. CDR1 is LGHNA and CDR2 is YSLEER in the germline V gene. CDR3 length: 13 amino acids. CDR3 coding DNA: TGCGCCAGCAGCCAGGACAGGGGGTATGAGCAGTTCTTC. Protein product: CASSQDRGYEQFF.

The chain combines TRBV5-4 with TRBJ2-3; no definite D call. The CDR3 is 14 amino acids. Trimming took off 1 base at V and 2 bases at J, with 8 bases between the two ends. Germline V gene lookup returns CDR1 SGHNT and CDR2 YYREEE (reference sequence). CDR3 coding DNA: TGTGCCAGCAGCTTGAAAACAGCCACAGATACGCAGTATTTT. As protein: CASSLKTATDTQYF.

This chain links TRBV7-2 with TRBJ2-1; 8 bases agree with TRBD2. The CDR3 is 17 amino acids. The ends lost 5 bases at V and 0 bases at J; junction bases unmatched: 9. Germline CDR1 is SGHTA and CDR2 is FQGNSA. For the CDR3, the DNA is TGTGCCAGCAGCCACAAACCCAGCGGGAGCTCCTACAATGAGCAGTTCTTC. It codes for CASSHKPSGSSYNEQFF.

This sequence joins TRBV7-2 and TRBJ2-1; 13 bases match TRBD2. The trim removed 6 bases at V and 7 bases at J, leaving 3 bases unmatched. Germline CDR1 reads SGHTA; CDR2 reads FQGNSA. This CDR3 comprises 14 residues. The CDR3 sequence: CASRVGLAGNEQFF. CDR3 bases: TGTGCCAGCAGGGTGGGACTAGCGGGAAATGAGCAGTTCTTC.

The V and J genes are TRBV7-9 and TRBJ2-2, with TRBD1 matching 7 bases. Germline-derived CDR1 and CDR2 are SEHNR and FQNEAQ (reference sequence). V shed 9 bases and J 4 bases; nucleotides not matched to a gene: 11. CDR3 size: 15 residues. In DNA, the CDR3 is TGTGCCAGAAGTACAGGGGAACGGTTCACCGGGGAGCTGTTTTTT. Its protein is CARSTGERFTGELFF.

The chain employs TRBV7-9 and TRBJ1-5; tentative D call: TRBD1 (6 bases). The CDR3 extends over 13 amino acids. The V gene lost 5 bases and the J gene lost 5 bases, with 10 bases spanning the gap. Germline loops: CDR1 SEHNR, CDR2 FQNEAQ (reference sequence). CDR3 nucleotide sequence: TGTGCCAGCAGCCGGGACACCTATCAGCCCCAGCATTTT. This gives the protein CASSRDTYQPQHF.

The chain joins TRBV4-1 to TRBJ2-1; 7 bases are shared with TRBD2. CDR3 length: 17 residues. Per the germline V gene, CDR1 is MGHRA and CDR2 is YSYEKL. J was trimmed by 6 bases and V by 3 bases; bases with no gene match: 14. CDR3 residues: CASSHLDLLPGGNEQFF. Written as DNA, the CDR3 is TGCGCCAGCAGCCACCTAGACCTGCTACCGGGGGGCAATGAGCAGTTCTTC.

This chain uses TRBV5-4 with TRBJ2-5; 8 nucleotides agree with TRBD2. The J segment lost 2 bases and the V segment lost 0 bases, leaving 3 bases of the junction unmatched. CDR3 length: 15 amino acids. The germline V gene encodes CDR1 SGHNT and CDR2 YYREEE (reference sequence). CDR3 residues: CASSLALAAQETQYF. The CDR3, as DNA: TGTGCCAGCAGCTTGGCACTAGCGGCACAAGAGACCCAGTACTTC.

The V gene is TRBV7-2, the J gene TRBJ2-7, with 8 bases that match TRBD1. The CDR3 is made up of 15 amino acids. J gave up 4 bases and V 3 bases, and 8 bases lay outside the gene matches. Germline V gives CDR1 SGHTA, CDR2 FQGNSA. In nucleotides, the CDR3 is TGTGCCAGCAGCTTCGGGACAGGTTCTCTTTACGAGCAGTACTTC. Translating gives CASSFGTGSLYEQYF.

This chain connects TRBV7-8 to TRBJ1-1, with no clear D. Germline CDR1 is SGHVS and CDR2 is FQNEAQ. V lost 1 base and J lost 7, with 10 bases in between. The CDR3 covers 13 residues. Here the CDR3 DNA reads TGTGCCAGCAGCTTAGGCGTGGAGCTTGAAGCTTTCTTT. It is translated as CASSLGVELEAFF.